This TCR beta chain came from a study of tumor-infiltrating lymphocytes in primary liver carcinoma. The overall study: Patients comprised men and women whose ages fell between 30 and 69 years. Study results and limitations: Tumor region pairs shared more overlap than did tumor-adjacent and tumor-blood pairs. Significantly larger top-250-clone fractions were found in tumors than in blood (p = 0.039).

The CDR3 spans 14 residues. V gave up 5 bases and J gave up 4 bases, with 11 bases separating them. Looked up from germline, CDR1 is SGHTA and CDR2 is FQGTGA. The authors made TCR beta cDNA from around 500 ng total RNA with a constant-region primer. Three nested multiplex PCR rounds of slightly modified ARM-PCR generated TCR beta libraries. Primers for the first two PCR rounds were TRBV1-TRBV30 forward primers and a C-beta reverse primer (10 cycles per round). TCRdb used MiXCR to reprocess the multiplex PCR reads, holding one entry per CDR3 protein. The sample lists 330,000 or so distinct CDR3 sequences; around three fifths were seen once. Germline DNA was also extracted, while the blood RNA originated from unsorted whole blood. Patients were chronically HBV-infected and treatment-naive. Only one count was recorded for this clonotype. Its antigen remains unknown.

This TCR was sampled from a man in his forties with primary liver carcinoma and hepatitis B virus infection. The chain carries TRBV7-3 and TRBJ2-2, with D perhaps TRBD2 (6 bases). The specimen sequenced was peripheral blood. This CDR3 reads CASSPMGGTGELFF. The CDR3 DNA reads as TGTGCCAGCAGCCCTATGGGGGGCACCGGGGAGCTGTTTTTT.